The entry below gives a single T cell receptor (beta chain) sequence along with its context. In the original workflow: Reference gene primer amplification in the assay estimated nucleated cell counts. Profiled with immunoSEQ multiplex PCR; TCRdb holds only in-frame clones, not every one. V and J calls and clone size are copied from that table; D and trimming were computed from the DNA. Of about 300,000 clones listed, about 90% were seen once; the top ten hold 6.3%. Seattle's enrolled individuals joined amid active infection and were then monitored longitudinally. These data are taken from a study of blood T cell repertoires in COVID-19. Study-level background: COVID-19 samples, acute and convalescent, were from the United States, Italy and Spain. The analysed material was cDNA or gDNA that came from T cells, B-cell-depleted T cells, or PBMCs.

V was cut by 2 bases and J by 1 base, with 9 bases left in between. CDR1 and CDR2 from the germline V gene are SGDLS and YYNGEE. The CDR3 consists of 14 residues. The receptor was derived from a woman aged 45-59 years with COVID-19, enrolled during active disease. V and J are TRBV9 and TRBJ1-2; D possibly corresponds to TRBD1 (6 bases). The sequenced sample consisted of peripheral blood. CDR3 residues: CASSVTDSNYGYTF. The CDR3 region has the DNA TGTGCCAGCAGCGTCACGGACAGTAACTATGGCTACACCTTC.